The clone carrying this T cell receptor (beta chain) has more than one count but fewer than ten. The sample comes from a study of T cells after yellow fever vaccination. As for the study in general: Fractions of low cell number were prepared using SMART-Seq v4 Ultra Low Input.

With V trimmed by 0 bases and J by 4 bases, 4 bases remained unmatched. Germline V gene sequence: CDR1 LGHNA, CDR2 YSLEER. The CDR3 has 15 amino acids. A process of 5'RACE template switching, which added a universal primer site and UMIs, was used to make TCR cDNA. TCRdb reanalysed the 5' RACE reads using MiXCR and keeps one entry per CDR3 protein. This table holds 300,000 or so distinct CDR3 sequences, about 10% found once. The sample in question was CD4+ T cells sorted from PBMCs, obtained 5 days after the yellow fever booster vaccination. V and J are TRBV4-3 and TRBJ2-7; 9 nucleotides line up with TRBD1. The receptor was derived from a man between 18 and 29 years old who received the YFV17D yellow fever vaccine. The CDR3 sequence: CASSQDSGQGYEQYF. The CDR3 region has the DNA TGCGCCAGCAGCCAAGACTCCGGACAGGGGTACGAGCAGTACTTC.